Following are 20 T cell receptor beta chains from one sample sequenced in a study of blood T cells in healthy people across ages. Then a second PCR, running roughly 7 to 11 cycles, was carried out with a sample-barcoded 5' primer and a J-beta primer mix. TCRdb called the 5' RACE reads again in MiXCR, with one record for every CDR3 protein. Altogether hundreds of thousands of distinct CDR3 sequences are present, less than 60% being singletons, with the ten largest covering 20% to 25%. Sequenced material: blood. These receptors were collected from a man older than 75 in good health.

A single count supports this clonotype. J is TRBJ1-6 and V is TRBV14; possibly TRBD1 for D (5 bases). With 0 bases removed from V and 9 bases from J, the gap between germline ends came to 12 bases. The CDR3 is 15 residues long. Looked up from germline, CDR1 is SGHDN and CDR2 is FVKESK. This CDR3 reads CASSQESGGSSPLHF. Here the CDR3 DNA reads TGTGCCAGCAGCCAAGAATCGGGGGGGAGTTCACCCCTCCACTTT.

The chain has TRBV3-1 and TRBJ2-4; D is ambiguous. The CDR3 length is 15 residues. The germline CDR1 and CDR2 sequences are LGHDT and YNNKEL (reference sequence). Trimming shortened V by 1 base and J by 0 bases, and 7 bases separated the two germline ends. CDR3 sequence: CASSQGAIAKNIQYF. Here the CDR3 DNA reads TGTGCCAGCAGCCAAGGGGCTATAGCCAAAAACATTCAGTACTTC.

The chain employs TRBV24-1 and TRBJ2-1; tentatively, D is TRBD1 or TRBD2 (5 bases each). The CDR3 spans 13 residues. Germline V gene sequence: CDR1 KGHDR, CDR2 SFDVKD. Trimming shortened V by 12 bases and J by 1 base, and 12 bases separated the two germline ends. The chain's CDR3 is CAVGEGSYNEQFF. CDR3 coding DNA: TGTGCCGTAGGAGAGGGGTCCTACAATGAGCAGTTCTTC.

This clonotype was seen once. A much more abundant neighbour one base away suggests this may be a read error. This chain joins TRBV6-6 and TRBJ1-1; 7 bases line up with TRBD1. The CDR3 contains 12 residues. Germline assignment: CDR1 MNHNY and CDR2 SVGAGI (reference sequence). The CDR3 coding sequence is TGTACCAGCAACATCCGGGACAGTAAAGCTTTCTTT. It specifies CTSNIRDSKAFF.

The V gene is TRBV11-1, the J gene TRBJ2-5; D perhaps matches TRBD1 (5 bases). There are 15 residues in the CDR3. Germline values: CDR1 SGHAT, CDR2 FQDESV (reference sequence). Trimming took off 1 base at V and 6 bases at J, with 15 bases between the two ends. The CDR3 is CASSLDRSLLQTQYF. The CDR3 DNA follows: TGTGCCAGCAGCTTAGACAGGTCCCTTCTCCAGACCCAGTACTTC.

Worth noting for this clonotype: An end of the junction does not agree with germline; a read error may underlie this. The V gene is TRBV4-3, the J gene TRBJ1-2, with TRBD1 matching 12 bases. This CDR3 has 19 amino acids. Germline CDR1 and CDR2: LGHNA and YSLEER. As DNA, the CDR3 is TGCGCCAGCAGTCAAGAAGCCCCGGGACAGGGGGCGCTTACTGGCGGCTACACCTTC. Its translation: CASSQEAPGQGALTGGYTF.

This clonotype was observed a few times. The chain is built from TRBV5-1 and TRBJ2-7; 10 bases fit TRBD2. Germline values: CDR1 SGHRS, CDR2 YFSETQ. The ends lost 6 bases at V and 6 bases at J; junction bases unmatched: 9. This CDR3 contains 14 residues. The CDR3 DNA is TGCGCCAGCACCCTAACTAGCGGGATGGGCGAGCAGTACTTC. Amino acid sequence: CASTLTSGMGEQYF.

This chain uses TRBV10-3 with TRBJ2-3, with 8 bases that match TRBD2. V was pared by 5 bases and J by 4 bases, with 8 bases of the junction left unmatched. CDR3 length: 15 residues. Germline V lookup: CDR1 ENHRY, CDR2 SYGVKD. The CDR3 is CAISSPGTRSDTQYF. The CDR3 DNA follows: TGTGCCATCAGTAGTCCCGGGACTAGATCAGATACGCAGTATTTT.

Only one count was recorded for this clonotype. The chain couples TRBV28 to TRBJ2-2; D is undetermined. The CDR3 is made up of 15 amino acids. CDR1 and CDR2 from the germline V gene are MDHEN and SYDVKM. Between the trimmed V and J ends, which lost 1 base and 4 bases, there was a span of 10 bases. CDR3 loop: CASSLSSIFTGELFF. The CDR3 coding sequence is TGTGCCAGCAGTTTATCTAGTATCTTCACCGGGGAGCTGTTTTTT.

The chain joins TRBV25-1 to TRBJ2-5, with TRBD1 as a possible D gene (7 bases). The CDR3 length is 16 residues. The V end lost 1 base, the J end lost 0 bases, and 12 bases lay between the germline ends. Germline assignment: CDR1 MGHDK and CDR2 SYGVNS. CDR3 DNA sequence: TGTGCCAGCAGTGAATTTGGCGGGACAGACCAAGAGACCCAGTACTTC. Translated: CASSEFGGTDQETQYF. The full variable domain, completed using reference TRBV25-1 and TRBJ2-5, is EADIYQTPRYLVIGTGKKITLECSQTMGHDKMYWYQQDPGMELHLIHYSYGVNSTEKGDLSSESTVSRIRTEHFPLTLESARPSHTSQYLCASSEFGGTDQETQYFGPGTRLLVL.

This chain connects TRBV29-1 to TRBJ1-2; tentatively, D is TRBD1 (5 bases). V shed 5 bases and J shed 4 bases, with 20 bases lying between them. The germline V gene has CDR1 SQVTM and CDR2 ANQGSEA. The length of the CDR3 is 15 residues. The CDR3 DNA is TGCAGCGTTCGTTCGGGGGAAGGTTTTGGCTATGGCTACACCTTC. It is translated as CSVRSGEGFGYGYTF.

The rearrangement uses TRBV7-8 and TRBJ2-1, with TRBD2 matching 12 bases. Losses at the gene ends were 2 bases for V and 8 bases for J; bases not matched to a gene: 7. The CDR3 totals 16 residues. The germline V gene has CDR1 SGHVS and CDR2 FQNEAQ. CDR3 protein: CASSLWVTSGSDEQFF. CDR3 nucleotide sequence: TGTGCCAGCAGCTTATGGGTGACTAGCGGGAGTGATGAGCAGTTCTTC.

V gene TRBV29-1 combines with J gene TRBJ2-3; D not resolved. Germline V gene lookup returns CDR1 SQVTM and CDR2 ANQGSEA. Trimming left V 4 bases short and J 1 base short, with 12 bases between. This CDR3 is built from 14 residues. The CDR3 DNA reads as TGCAGCGTTGGGGGTTTCACGGGCACAGATACGCAGTATTTT. Its protein is CSVGGFTGTDTQYF.

Notes on this clonotype: Its ends do not fully match the called genes, so a read error is possible. This rearrangement joins TRBV12-3 or TRBV12-4 to TRBJ1-5; the D gene is possibly TRBD1 (5 bases). CDR3 length: 14 residues. The CDR3 loop is CTSSSRQGRKPQHF. DNA for the CDR3: TGTACCAGCAGTTCCCGTCAGGGAAGAAAGCCCCAGCATTTT.

The chain couples TRBV7-3 to TRBJ2-1; 10 bases are shared with TRBD1. The CDR3 spans 15 residues. Germline CDR1 SGHTA, CDR2 FQGTGA. V was pared by 3 bases and J by 3 bases, with 2 bases of the junction left unmatched. The CDR3 DNA reads TGTGCCAGCAGCTTCGGGACAGGGGTCTACAATGAGCAGTTCTTC. This translates into CASSFGTGVYNEQFF.

This clonotype was counted a few times. CDR3 sequence: CASSFGDMSSYEQYF. The CDR3 DNA is TGTGCCAGCAGTTTCGGGGACATGAGCTCCTACGAGCAGTACTTC. This chain joins TRBV7-8 and TRBJ2-7, with a possible D match to TRBD1 (6 bases). V gave up 6 bases and J gave up 0 bases, with 15 bases separating them. CDR3 size: 15 residues. Germline V gene sequence: CDR1 SGHVS, CDR2 FQNEAQ.

In its sample, this clonotype was seen many times. The J gene is TRBJ1-2, the V gene TRBV6-5; no definite D call. This CDR3 region has 14 residues. Germline V gene lookup returns CDR1 MNHEY and CDR2 SVGAGI. Deletions cut 5 bases from V and 0 bases from J, with 10 bases between. CDR3 bases: TGTGCCAGCAGTAGGGATCGGGCTAACTATGGCTACACCTTC. It yields the protein CASSRDRANYGYTF.

The rearrangement uses TRBV29-1 and TRBJ2-7; D may be TRBD1 (6 bases). Between the trimmed V and J ends, which lost 1 base and 5 bases, there was a span of 15 bases. The germline gives CDR1 SQVTM, CDR2 ANQGSEA. The length of the CDR3 is 14 residues. CDR3 in amino acids: CSVEGAGATHEQYF. The CDR3 DNA follows: TGCAGCGTTGAAGGGGCAGGGGCTACCCACGAGCAGTACTTC.

Comments on this clonotype: One end of the junction is discordant with germline, which a read error may explain. The chain uses TRBV4-2 and TRBJ2-5, with TRBD2 matching over 15 bases. Germline CDR1 and CDR2: LGHNA and YNFKEQ. The CDR3 totals 15 residues. The CDR3 is CVSSRGLAGGNEQYF. The CDR3 DNA follows: TGTGTCAGCAGCCGGGGACTAGCGGGAGGTAATGAGCAGTACTTC.

This chain connects TRBV6-5 to TRBJ2-2, with 7 bases identical to TRBD1. V gave up 5 bases and J gave up 3 bases; unmatched junction bases: 6. This CDR3 has 15 residues. From germline, CDR1 is MNHEY and CDR2 SVGAGI. The CDR3 loop is CASSRRQGYTGELFF. The CDR3 nucleotides are TGTGCCAGCAGTCGTCGACAGGGCTACACCGGGGAGCTGTTTTTT.